The 8 T cell receptor beta chains presented below share a single source sample, sequenced in a study of T cell changes during pregnancy in multiple sclerosis (dated by TCRdb to about 2019). The library was produced with the immunoSEQ multiplex PCR assay. In TCRdb, the immuneACCESS table is reduced to in-frame sequences with V and J assigned. These tables do not hold every clone; where another copy was compared, an unresolved V gene accounts for under half, and the others remain unexplained. For this sample there are 45,000 to 60,000 clones; about 92% appear just once. The ten top clones hold more than 0.7% of the sample. The starting material was CD4+ T cells from peripheral blood mononuclear cells, obtained in the third trimester of pregnancy. The receptors come from a female donor with multiple sclerosis, enrolled in a pregnancy study.

In this sample, this clone turned up once. The chain couples TRBV9 to TRBJ2-2, with TRBD1 identical over 9 bases. Looked up from germline, CDR1 is SGDLS and CDR2 is YYNGEE. The length of the CDR3 is 16 residues. Trimming removed 4 bases from V and 4 bases from J; junction bases left unmatched: 8. CDR3 loop: CASSPTGGVPTGELFF. CDR3 DNA sequence: TGTGCCAGCAGCCCAACAGGGGGCGTTCCCACCGGGGAGCTGTTTTTT.

This chain links TRBV7-8 with TRBJ2-2; possible D gene TRBD1, 6 bases. The CDR3 length is 16 residues. V lost 8 bases and J 5 bases, leaving 21 bases between the germline ends. Germline V lookup: CDR1 SGHVS, CDR2 FQNEAQ. DNA of the CDR3: TGTGCCAGCCAGTGGGGGCAGGGCTCAGGAACCGGGGAGCTGTTTTTT. Its protein product is CASQWGQGSGTGELFF.

The V gene is TRBV29-1, the J gene TRBJ2-7; 9 bases map to TRBD1. The CDR3 runs 15 residues. The germline V gene encodes CDR1 SQVTM and CDR2 ANQGSEA. V lost 6 bases, J lost 2 bases, and 11 bases stayed unmatched. The CDR3 sequence: CSVFVDRGVTYEQYF. CDR3 DNA: TGCAGCGTCTTCGTGGACAGGGGAGTTACCTACGAGCAGTACTTC.

This sequence joins TRBV7-6 and TRBJ1-3, with D perhaps matching TRBD1 (6 bases). Germline lookup yields CDR1 SGHVS and CDR2 FNYEAQ. The CDR3 runs to 14 residues. The V gene lost 5 bases and the J gene lost 2 bases, with 10 bases spanning the gap. DNA of the CDR3: TGTGCCAGCAGCCCAGGGGAGCCTGGAAACACCATATATTTT. Residues: CASSPGEPGNTIYF.

V and J are TRBV4-1 and TRBJ1-1, with D possibly being TRBD1 (5 bases). The CDR3 is 14 amino acids. The V end was cut by 3 bases, the J end by 5 bases, with 13 bases between. Germline values: CDR1 MGHRA, CDR2 YSYEKL. CDR3 in amino acids: CASSQGNRWTEAFF. The CDR3, as DNA: TGCGCCAGCAGCCAGGGCAACAGGTGGACTGAAGCTTTCTTT.

V and J are TRBV19 and TRBJ1-5; D uncertain. Germline V gene sequence: CDR1 LNHDA, CDR2 SQIVND (reference sequence). Trimming cost V 3 bases and J 2 bases, with 11 bases left between them. The CDR3 sequence is 15 residues long. This CDR3 is CASSMTPTGNQPQHF. The CDR3 nucleotides read TGTGCCAGTAGTATGACACCAACGGGCAATCAGCCCCAGCATTTT.

This clone was observed a few times. V and J are TRBV18 and TRBJ1-1, with 7 positions matching TRBD1. V was pared by 3 bases and J by 4 bases, with 8 bases of the junction left unmatched. Germline values: CDR1 KGHSH, CDR2 LQKENI. CDR3 length equals 15 residues. CDR3 sequence: CASSPLDRAITEAFF. The CDR3 coding sequence is TGTGCCAGCTCACCTCTCGACAGGGCGATCACTGAAGCTTTCTTT.

The chain couples TRBV6-6 to TRBJ2-3; the D gene is possibly TRBD1 (5 bases). CDR1 and CDR2 from the germline V gene are MNHNY and SVGAGI (reference sequence). The CDR3 runs 16 residues. Trimming removed 2 bases at V and 2 bases at J, with 14 bases between. CDR3: CASSYPQGRNTDTQYF. The CDR3 DNA sequence: TGTGCCAGCAGTTACCCCCAGGGTAGGAACACAGATACGCAGTATTTT.